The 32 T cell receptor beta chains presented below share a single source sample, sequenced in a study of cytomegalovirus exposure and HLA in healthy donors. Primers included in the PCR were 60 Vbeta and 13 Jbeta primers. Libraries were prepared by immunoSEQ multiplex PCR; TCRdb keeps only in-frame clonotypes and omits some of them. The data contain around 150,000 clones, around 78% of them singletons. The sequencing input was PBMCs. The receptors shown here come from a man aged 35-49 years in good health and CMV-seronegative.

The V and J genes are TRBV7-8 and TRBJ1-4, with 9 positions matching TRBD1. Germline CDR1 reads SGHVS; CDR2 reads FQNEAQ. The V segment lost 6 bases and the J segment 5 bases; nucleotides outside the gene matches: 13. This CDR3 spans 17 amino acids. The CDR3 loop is CASRPGTGTKSNEKLFF. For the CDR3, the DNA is TGTGCCAGCAGACCAGGGACAGGGACTAAGTCGAATGAAAAACTGTTTTTT.

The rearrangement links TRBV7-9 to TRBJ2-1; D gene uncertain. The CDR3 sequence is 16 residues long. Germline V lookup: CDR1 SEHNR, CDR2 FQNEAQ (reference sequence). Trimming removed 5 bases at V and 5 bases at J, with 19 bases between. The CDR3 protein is CASSKITDPHNNEQFF. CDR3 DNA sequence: TGTGCCAGCAGCAAGATTACAGATCCCCATAACAATGAGCAGTTCTTC.

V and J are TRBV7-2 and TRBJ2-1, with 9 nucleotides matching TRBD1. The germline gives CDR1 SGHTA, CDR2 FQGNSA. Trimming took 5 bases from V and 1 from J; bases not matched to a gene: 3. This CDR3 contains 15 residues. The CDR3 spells CASSPDRGSYNEQFF. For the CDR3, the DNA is TGTGCCAGCAGCCCAGACAGGGGGTCCTACAATGAGCAGTTCTTC.

As DNA, the CDR3 is TGTGCCAGCAGCCAAACGGCAGGGAATCAGCCCCAGCATTTT. Amino acids: CASSQTAGNQPQHF. The rearrangement uses TRBV7-6 and TRBJ1-5; D is possibly TRBD1 (5 bases). The CDR3 is made up of 14 amino acids. Germline V lookup: CDR1 SGHVS, CDR2 FNYEAQ. V was trimmed by 5 bases and J by 4 bases, leaving 12 bases between them.

CDR3 protein: CAISESLTGGISYEQYF. CDR3 nucleotide sequence: TGTGCCATCAGTGAGTCTCTAACGGGAGGTATCTCCTACGAGCAGTACTTC. The V and J genes are TRBV10-3 and TRBJ2-7; 7 bases agree with TRBD2. Germline CDR1 reads ENHRY; CDR2 reads SYGVKD. Trimming removed 0 bases from V and 0 bases from J; junction bases left unmatched: 8. The CDR3 sequence is 17 residues long.

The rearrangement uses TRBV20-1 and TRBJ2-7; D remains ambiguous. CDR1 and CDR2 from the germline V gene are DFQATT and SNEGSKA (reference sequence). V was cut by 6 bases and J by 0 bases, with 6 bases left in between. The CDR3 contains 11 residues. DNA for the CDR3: TGCAGTGCAGAGAGCTCCTACGAGCAGTACTTC. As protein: CSAESSYEQYF.

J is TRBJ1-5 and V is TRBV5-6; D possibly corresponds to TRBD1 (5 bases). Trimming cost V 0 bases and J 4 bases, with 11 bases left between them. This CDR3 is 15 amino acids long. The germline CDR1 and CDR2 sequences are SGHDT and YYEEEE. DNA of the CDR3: TGTGCCAGCAGCTTGGCCGGGGGAAGGAATCAGCCCCAGCATTTT. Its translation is CASSLAGGRNQPQHF. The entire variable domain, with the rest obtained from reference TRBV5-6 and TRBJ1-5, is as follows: DAGVTQSPTHLIKTRGQQVTLRCSPKSGHDTVSWYQQALGQGPQFIFQYYEEEERQRGNFPDRFSGHQFPNYSSELNVNALLLGDSALYLCASSLAGGRNQPQHFGDGTRLSIL.

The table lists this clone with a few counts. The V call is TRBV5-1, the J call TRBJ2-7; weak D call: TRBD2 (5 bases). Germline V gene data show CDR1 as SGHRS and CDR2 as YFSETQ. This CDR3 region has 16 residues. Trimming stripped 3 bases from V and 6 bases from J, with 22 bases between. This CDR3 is CASSSRGPAGPGEQYF. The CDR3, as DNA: TGCGCCAGCAGCTCACGCGGGCCGGCAGGCCCAGGCGAGCAGTACTTC.

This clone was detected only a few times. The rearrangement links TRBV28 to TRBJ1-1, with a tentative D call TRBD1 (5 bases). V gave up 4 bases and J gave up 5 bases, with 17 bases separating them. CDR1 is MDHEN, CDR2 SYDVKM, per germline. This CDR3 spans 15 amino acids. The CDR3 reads CASSSSSRGGTEAFF. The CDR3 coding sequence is TGTGCCAGCAGTTCCTCGAGTCGCGGGGGTACTGAAGCTTTCTTT.

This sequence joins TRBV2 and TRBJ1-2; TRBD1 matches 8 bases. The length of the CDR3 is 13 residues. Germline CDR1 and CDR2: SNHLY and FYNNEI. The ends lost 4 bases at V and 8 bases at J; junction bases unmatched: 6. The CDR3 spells CASSVTGESGYTF. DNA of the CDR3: TGTGCCAGCAGTGTGACAGGGGAAAGCGGCTACACCTTC.

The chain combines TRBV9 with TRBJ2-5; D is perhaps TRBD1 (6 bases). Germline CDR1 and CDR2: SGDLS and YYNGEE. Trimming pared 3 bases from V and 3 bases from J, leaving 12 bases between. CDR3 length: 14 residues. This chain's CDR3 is CASSDPGQKETQYF. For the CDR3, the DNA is TGTGCCAGCAGCGACCCGGGACAAAAAGAGACCCAGTACTTC.

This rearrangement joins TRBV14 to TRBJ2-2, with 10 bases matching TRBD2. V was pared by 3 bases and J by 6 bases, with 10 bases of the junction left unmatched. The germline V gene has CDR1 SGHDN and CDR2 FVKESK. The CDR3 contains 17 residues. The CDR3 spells CASSQGGLAVLSGELFF. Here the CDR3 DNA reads TGTGCCAGCAGCCAGGGCGGACTAGCGGTCCTCTCCGGGGAGCTGTTTTTT.

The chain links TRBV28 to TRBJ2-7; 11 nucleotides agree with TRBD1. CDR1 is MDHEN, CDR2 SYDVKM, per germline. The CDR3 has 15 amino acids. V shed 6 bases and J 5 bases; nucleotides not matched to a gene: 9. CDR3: CASSRGQGVRNEQYF. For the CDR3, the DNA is TGTGCCAGCAGCCGGGGACAGGGGGTGAGGAACGAGCAGTACTTC.

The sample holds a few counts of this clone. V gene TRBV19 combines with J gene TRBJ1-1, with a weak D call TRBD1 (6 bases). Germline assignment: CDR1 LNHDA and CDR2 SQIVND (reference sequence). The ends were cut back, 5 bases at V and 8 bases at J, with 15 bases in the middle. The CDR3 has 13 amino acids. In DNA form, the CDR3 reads TGTGCCAGTAGTCCTCAGGGGAGTACAGAAGCTTTCTTT. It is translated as CASSPQGSTEAFF.

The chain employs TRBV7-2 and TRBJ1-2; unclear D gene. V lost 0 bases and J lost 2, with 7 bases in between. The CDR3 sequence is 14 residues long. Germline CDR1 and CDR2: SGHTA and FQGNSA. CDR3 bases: TGTGCCAGCAGCTTAGCGCCCGGGAACTATGGCTACACCTTC. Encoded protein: CASSLAPGNYGYTF.

The CDR3 DNA is TGTGCCAGCAGCTTAGATAGCGGGGTGGTTGGCGAGCAGTACTTC. Residues: CASSLDSGVVGEQYF. The chain recombines TRBV11-2 with TRBJ2-7, with 8 nucleotides matching TRBD2. The V gene's germline CDR1 is SGHAT and CDR2 FQNNGV. V trimming: 0 bases; J trimming: 6 bases; junction bases outside the gene matches: 7. CDR3 size: 15 residues.

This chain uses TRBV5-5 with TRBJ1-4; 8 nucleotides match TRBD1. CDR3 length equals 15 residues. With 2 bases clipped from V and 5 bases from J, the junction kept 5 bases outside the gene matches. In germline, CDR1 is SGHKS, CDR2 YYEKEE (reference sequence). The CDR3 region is CASSFRTGLNEKLFF. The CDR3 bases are TGTGCCAGCAGCTTCCGGACAGGGTTAAATGAAAAACTGTTTTTT.

The CDR3 here is CASSSNGINYGYTF. The CDR3 coding sequence is TGTGCCAGCAGTTCCAACGGTATTAACTATGGCTACACCTTC. V is TRBV6-5 and J is TRBJ1-2; no reliable D call. With 4 bases removed from V and 1 base from J, the gap between germline ends came to 10 bases. The CDR3 runs 14 residues. Looked up from germline, CDR1 is MNHEY and CDR2 is SVGAGI.

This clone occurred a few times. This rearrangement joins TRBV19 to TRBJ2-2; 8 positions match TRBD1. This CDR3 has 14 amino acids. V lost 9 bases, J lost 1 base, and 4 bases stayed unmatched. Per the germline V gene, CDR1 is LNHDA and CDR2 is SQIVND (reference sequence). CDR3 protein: CASGTGKNTGELFF. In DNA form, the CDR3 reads TGTGCCAGCGGGACAGGAAAGAACACCGGGGAGCTGTTTTTT.

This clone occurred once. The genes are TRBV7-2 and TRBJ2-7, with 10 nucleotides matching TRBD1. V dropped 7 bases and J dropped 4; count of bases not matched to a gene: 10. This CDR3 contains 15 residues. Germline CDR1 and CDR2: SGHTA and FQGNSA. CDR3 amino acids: CASMPTGQGNYEQYF. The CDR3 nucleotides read TGTGCCAGCATGCCCACGGGACAGGGGAATTACGAGCAGTACTTC.

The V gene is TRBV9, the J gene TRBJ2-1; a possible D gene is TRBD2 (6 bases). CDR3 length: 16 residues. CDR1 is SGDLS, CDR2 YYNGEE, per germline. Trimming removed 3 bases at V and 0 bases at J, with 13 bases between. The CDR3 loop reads CASSALGGNSYNEQFF. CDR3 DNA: TGTGCCAGCAGCGCCCTGGGGGGAAACTCCTACAATGAGCAGTTCTTC.

CDR3: CASSLAGTGYNSPLHF. The CDR3 DNA is TGTGCCAGCAGCTTAGCAGGAACGGGATATAATTCACCCCTCCACTTT. The rearrangement joins TRBV11-2 to TRBJ1-6; no clear D gene. The CDR3 extends over 16 amino acids. V lost 1 base and J lost 4, with 11 bases in between. Germline-derived CDR1 and CDR2 are SGHAT and FQNNGV. Variable domain in full (rest from reference TRBV11-2 and TRBJ1-6): EAGVAQSPRYKIIEKRQSVAFWCNPISGHATLYWYQQILGQGPKLLIQFQNNGVVDDSQLPKDRFSAERLKGVDSTLKIQPAKLEDSAVYLCASSLAGTGYNSPLHFGNGTRLTVT.

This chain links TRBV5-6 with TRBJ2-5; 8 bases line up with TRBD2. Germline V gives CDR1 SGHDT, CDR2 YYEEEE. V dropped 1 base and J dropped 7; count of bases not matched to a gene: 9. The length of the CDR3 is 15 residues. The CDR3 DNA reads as TGTGCCAGCAGCTTGAAGCGGGAGCCGGGGGGGACCCAGTACTTC. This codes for CASSLKREPGGTQYF.

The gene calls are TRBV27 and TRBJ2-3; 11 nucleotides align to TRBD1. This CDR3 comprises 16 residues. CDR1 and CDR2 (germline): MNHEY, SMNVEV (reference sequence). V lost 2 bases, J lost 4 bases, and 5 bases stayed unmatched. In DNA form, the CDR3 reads TGTGCCAGCAGTTTAGAAGGACAGGGGGCTCCAGATACGCAGTATTTT. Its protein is CASSLEGQGAPDTQYF.

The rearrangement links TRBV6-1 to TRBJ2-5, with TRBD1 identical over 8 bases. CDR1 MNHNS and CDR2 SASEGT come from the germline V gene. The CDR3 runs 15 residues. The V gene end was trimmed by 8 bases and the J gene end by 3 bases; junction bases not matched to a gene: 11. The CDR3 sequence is CASCVFLQGEETQYF. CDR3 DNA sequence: TGTGCCAGCTGTGTATTTTTACAGGGGGAAGAGACCCAGTACTTC.

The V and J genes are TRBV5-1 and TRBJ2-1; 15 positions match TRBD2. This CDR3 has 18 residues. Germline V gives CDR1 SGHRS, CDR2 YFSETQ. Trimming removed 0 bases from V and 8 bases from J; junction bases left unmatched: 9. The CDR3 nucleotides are TGCGCCAGCAGCTTGGGGGGCGGAGGACTAGCGGGGGGGCATGAGCAGTTCTTC. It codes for CASSLGGGGLAGGHEQFF.

CDR3 DNA sequence: TGTGCCAGCAGCTCTGGGGCAGGGGTACCAGGTCCTGGAAACACCATATATTTT. This translates into CASSSGAGVPGPGNTIYF. V is TRBV5-6 and J is TRBJ1-3, with D possibly matching TRBD1 (6 bases). The CDR3 spans 18 residues. Trimming cost V 3 bases and J 2 bases, with 21 bases left between them. Germline V gene data show CDR1 as SGHDT and CDR2 as YYEEEE.

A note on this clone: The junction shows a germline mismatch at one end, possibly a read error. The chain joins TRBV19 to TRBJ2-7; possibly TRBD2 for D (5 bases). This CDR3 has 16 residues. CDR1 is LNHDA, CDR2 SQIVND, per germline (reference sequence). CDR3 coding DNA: TGTGCCAGTAGTATAGAGGTCTATCCGGGATCCTACGCGCAGTACTTC. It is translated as CASSIEVYPGSYAQYF.

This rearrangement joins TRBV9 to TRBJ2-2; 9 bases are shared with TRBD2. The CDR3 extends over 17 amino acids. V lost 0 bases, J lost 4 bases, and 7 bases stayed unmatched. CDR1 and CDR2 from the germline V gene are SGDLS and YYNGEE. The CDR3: CASSVAPAGGVTGELFF. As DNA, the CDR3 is TGTGCCAGCAGCGTAGCTCCCGCGGGAGGGGTCACCGGGGAGCTGTTTTTT.

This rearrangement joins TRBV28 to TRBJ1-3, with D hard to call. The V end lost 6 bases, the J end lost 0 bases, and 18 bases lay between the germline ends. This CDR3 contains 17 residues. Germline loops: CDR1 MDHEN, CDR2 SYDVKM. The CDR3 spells CASSSAPGVSSGNTIYF. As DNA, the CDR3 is TGTGCCAGCAGCTCCGCCCCGGGTGTAAGCTCTGGAAACACCATATATTTT.

The CDR3 DNA reads TGCAGCGTGACCCCACAGGTATCCCTCTTTTACACAGATACGCAGTATTTT. Translating gives CSVTPQVSLFYTDTQYF. V usage is TRBV29-1 and J usage is TRBJ2-3; maybe TRBD1 (5 bases). Trimming shortened V by 6 bases and J by 2 bases, and 24 bases separated the two germline ends. The CDR3 totals 17 residues. Germline V gives CDR1 SQVTM, CDR2 ANQGSEA.

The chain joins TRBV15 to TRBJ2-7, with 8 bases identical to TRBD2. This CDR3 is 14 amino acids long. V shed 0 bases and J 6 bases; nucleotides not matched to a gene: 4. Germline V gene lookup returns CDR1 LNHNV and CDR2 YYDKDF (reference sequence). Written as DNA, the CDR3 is TGTGCCACCAGCAGAGATCGGGGGGGAGGCGAGCAGTACTTC. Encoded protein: CATSRDRGGGEQYF.